The clone carrying this TCR beta chain was observed a single time. Germline CDR1 and CDR2: MDHEN and SYDVKM. The ends were cut back, 4 bases at V and 6 bases at J, with 9 bases in the middle. The CDR3 loop spans 12 amino acids. In the authors' methods: Amplification from reference gene primers served as the basis for estimated nucleated cell counts. Assay used: immunoSEQ multiplex PCR; TCRdb lists only in-frame clones, some missing. Clone size and V and J calls were adopted from that table, with D and trimming inferred from the DNA. Counted here are over 150,000 clones, about 85% occurring once; the ten biggest clones make up about 0.95%. The data are from a study of blood T cell repertoires in COVID-19. Overall study context: Collection of acute and convalescent COVID-19 samples took place in the United States, Italy and Spain. PBMCs, B-cell-depleted T cells, or T cells were the source of the cDNA or gDNA that made up the material.

Sequencing input: peripheral blood. The receptor's source is a man in his forties or fifties with acute or convalescent COVID-19. V usage is TRBV28 and J usage is TRBJ1-1; possible D gene TRBD1, 5 bases. The CDR3 is CASSSGRPEAFF. CDR3 DNA: TGTGCCAGCAGTTCAGGGCGTCCTGAAGCTTTCTTT.